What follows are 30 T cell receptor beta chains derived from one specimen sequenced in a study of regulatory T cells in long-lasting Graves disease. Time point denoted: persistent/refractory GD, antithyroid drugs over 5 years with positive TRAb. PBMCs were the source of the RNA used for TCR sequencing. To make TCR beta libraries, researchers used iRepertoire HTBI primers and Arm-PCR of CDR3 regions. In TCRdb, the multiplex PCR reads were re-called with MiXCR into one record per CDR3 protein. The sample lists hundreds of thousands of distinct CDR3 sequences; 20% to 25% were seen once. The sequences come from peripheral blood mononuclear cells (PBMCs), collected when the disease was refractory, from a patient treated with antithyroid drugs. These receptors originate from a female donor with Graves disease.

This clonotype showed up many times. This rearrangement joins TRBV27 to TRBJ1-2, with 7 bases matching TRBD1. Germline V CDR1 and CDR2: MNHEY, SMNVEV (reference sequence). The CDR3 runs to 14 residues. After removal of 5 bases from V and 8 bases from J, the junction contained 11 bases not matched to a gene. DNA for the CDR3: TGTGCCAGCAGTCCTCATACAGGGGTAGGCGGCTACACCTTC. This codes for CASSPHTGVGGYTF.

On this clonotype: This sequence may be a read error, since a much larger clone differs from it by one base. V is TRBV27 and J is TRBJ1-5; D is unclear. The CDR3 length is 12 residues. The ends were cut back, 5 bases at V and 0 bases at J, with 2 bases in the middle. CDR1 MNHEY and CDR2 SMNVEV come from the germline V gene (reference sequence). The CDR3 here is CASSNSNQPQHF. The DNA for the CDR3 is TGTGCCAGCAGTAATAGCAATCAGCCCCAGCATTTT.

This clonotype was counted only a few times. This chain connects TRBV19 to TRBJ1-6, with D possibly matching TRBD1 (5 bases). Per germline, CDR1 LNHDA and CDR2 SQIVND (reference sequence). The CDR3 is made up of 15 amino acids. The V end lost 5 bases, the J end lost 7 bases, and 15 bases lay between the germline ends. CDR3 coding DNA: TGTGCCAGTAGTTGGACAACCCAAGCGAATTCACCCCTCCACTTT. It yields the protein CASSWTTQANSPLHF.

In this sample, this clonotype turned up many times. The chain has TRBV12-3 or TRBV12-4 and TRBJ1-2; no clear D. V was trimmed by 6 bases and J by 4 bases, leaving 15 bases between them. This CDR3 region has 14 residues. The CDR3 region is CASSRSAGSYGYTF. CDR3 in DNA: TGTGCCAGCAGCCGATCGGCAGGCTCCTATGGCTACACCTTC.

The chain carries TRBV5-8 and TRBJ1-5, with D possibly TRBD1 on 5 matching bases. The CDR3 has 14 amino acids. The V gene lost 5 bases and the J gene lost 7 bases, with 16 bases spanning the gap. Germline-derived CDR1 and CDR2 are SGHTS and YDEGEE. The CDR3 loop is CASRTRNRGQPQHF. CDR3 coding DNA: TGTGCCAGCAGGACGAGGAATCGGGGCCAGCCCCAGCATTTT. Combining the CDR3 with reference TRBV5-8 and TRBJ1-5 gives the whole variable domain EAGVTQSPTHLIKTRGQQATLRCSPISGHTSVYWYQQALGLGLQFLLWYDEGEERNRGNFPPRFSGRQFPNYSSELNVNALELEDSALYLCASRTRNRGQPQHFGDGTRLSIL.

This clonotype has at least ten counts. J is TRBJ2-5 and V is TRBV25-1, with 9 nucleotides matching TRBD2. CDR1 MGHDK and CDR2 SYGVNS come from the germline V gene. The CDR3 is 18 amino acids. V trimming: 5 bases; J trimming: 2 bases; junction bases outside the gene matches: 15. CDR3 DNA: TGTGCCAGCAGTCCGAAGGTATTAGCGGGGGATCCACAAGAGACCCAGTACTTC. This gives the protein CASSPKVLAGDPQETQYF.

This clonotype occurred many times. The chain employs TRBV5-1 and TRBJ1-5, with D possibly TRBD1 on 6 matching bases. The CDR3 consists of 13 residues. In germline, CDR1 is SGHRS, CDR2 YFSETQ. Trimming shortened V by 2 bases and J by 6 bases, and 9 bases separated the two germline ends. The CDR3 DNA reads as TGCGCCAGCAGCTTAACAGGGCCTCAGCCCCAGCATTTT. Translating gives CASSLTGPQPQHF.

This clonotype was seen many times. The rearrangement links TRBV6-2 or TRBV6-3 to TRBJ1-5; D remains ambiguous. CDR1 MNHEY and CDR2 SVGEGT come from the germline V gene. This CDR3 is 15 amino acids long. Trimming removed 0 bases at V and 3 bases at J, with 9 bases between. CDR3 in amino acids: CASSYSMDPNQPQHF. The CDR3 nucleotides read TGTGCCAGCAGTTACTCGATGGACCCCAATCAGCCCCAGCATTTT.

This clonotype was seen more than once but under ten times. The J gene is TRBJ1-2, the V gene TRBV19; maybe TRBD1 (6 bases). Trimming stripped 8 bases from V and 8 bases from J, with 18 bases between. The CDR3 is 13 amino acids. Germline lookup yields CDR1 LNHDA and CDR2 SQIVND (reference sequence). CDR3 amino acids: CASSPGAGVGYTF. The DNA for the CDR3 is TGTGCCAGTTCCCCCGGGGCAGGGGTCGGCTACACCTTC.

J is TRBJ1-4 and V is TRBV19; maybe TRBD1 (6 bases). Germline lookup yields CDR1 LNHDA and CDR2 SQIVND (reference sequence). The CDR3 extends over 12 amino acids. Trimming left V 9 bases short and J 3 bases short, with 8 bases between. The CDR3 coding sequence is TGTGCCAGCAGGGGAGCTAATGAAAAACTGTTTTTT. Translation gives CASRGANEKLFF.

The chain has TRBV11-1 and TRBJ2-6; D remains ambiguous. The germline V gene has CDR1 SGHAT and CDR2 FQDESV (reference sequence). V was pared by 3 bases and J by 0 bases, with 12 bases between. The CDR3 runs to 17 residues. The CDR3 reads CASSFLGRVSGANVLTF. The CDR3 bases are TGTGCCAGCAGCTTTCTGGGAAGAGTCTCTGGGGCCAACGTCCTGACTTTC. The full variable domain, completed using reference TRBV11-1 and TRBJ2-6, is EAEVAQSPRYKITEKSQAVAFWCDPISGHATLYWYRQILGQGPELLVQFQDESVVDDSQLPKDRFSAERLKGVDSTLKIQPAELGDSAMYLCASSFLGRVSGANVLTFGAGSRLTVL.

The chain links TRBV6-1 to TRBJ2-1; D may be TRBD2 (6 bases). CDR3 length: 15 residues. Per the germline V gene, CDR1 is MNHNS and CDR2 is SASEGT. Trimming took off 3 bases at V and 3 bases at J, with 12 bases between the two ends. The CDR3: CASSDGTSYYNEQFF. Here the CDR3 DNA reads TGTGCCAGCAGTGATGGGACTTCTTACTACAATGAGCAGTTCTTC.

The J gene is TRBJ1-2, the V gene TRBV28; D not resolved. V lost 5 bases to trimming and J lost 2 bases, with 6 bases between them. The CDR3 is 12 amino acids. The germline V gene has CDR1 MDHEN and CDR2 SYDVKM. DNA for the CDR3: TGTGCCAGCAGTAAACTGAACTATGGCTACACCTTC. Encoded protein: CASSKLNYGYTF.

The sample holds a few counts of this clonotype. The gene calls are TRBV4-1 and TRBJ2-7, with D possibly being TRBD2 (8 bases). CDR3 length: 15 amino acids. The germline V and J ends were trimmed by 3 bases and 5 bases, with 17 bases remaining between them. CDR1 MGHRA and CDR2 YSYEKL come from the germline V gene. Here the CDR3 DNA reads TGCGCCAGCAGCCATCGTAGCGGGGACAGAAACGAGCAGTACTTC. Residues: CASSHRSGDRNEQYF.

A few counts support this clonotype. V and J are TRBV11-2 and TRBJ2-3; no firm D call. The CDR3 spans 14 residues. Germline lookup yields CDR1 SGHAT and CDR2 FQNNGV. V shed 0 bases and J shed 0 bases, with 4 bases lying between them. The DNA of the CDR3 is TGTGCCAGCAGCTTAGAGTGGAGCACAGATACGCAGTATTTT. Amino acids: CASSLEWSTDTQYF.

The CDR3 reads CASSAKALAYEQYF. The CDR3 region has the DNA TGTGCCAGCAGCGCAAAGGCCCTGGCCTACGAGCAGTACTTC. The V and J genes are TRBV19 and TRBJ2-7; D is uncertain. Germline CDR1 LNHDA, CDR2 SQIVND (reference sequence). CDR3 size: 14 residues. Trimming removed 9 bases at V and 2 bases at J, with 17 bases between. Drawing the rest from reference TRBV19 and TRBJ2-7, the complete variable domain is DGGITQSPKYLFRKEGQNVTLSCEQNLNHDAMYWYRQDPGQGLRLIYYSQIVNDFQKGDIAEGYSVSREKKESFPLTVTSAQKNPTAFYLCASSAKALAYEQYFGPGTRLTVT.

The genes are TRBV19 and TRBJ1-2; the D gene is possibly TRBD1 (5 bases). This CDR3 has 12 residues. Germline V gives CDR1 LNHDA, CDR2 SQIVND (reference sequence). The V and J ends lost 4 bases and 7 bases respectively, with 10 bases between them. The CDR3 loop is CASSTGDGGYTF. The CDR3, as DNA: TGTGCCAGTAGTACGGGGGACGGTGGCTACACCTTC. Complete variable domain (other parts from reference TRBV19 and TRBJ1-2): DGGITQSPKYLFRKEGQNVTLSCEQNLNHDAMYWYRQDPGQGLRLIYYSQIVNDFQKGDIAEGYSVSREKKESFPLTVTSAQKNPTAFYLCASSTGDGGYTFGSGTRLTVV.

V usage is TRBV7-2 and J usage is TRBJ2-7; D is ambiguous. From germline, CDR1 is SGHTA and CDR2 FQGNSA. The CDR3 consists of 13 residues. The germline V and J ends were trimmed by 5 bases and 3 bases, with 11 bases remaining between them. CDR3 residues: CASSHPINYEQYF. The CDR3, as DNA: TGTGCCAGCAGCCATCCCATCAACTACGAGCAGTACTTC.

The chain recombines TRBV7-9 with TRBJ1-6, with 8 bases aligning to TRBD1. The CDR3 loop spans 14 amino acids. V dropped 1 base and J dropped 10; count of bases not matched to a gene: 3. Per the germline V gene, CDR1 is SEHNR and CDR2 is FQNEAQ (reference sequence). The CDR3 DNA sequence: TGTGCCAGCAGCTTAGGGACAGGGCCCTCACCCCTCCACTTT. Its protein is CASSLGTGPSPLHF.

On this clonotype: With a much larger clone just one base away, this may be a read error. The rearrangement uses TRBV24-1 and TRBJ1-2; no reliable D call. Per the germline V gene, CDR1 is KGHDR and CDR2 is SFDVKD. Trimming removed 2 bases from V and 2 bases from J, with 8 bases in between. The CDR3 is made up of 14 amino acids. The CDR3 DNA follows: TGTGCCACCAGTGATTCGGAACGGAACTATGGCTACACCTTC. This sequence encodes CATSDSERNYGYTF.

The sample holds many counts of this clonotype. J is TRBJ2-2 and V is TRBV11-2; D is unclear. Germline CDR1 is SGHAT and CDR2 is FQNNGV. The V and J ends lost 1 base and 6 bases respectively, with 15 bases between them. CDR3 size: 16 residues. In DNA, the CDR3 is TGTGCCAGCAGCTTAGTGGCGATTTTCGTAGCCGGGGAGCTGTTTTTT. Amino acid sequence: CASSLVAIFVAGELFF.

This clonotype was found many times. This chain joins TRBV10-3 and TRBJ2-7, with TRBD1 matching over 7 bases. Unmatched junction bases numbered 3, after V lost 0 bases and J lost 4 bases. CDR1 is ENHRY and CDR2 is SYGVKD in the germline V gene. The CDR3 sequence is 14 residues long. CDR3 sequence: CAISESEQGYEQYF. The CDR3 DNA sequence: TGTGCCATCAGTGAGTCGGAACAGGGGTACGAGCAGTACTTC.

CDR3 DNA sequence: TGTGCCAGCAGTCGCCTGGGGAGGGATGAAAAACTGTTTTTT. Translation: CASSRLGRDEKLFF. This chain uses TRBV25-1 with TRBJ1-4; D unresolved. This CDR3 has 14 amino acids. Trimming removed 5 bases at V and 6 bases at J, with 13 bases between. Germline V gene lookup returns CDR1 MGHDK and CDR2 SYGVNS.

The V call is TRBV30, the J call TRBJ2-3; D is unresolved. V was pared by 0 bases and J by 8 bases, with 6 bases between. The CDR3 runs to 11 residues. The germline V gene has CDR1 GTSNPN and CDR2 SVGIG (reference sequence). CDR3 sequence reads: CAWSVQSTQYF. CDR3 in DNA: TGTGCCTGGAGTGTACAGAGTACGCAGTATTTT.

DNA for the CDR3: TGTGCCAGCAGCTCAGGGGTTCGGGGCACAGATACGCAGTATTTT. Protein sequence: CASSSGVRGTDTQYF. The rearrangement links TRBV11-2 to TRBJ2-3, with D possibly being TRBD1 (6 bases). Germline values: CDR1 SGHAT, CDR2 FQNNGV. The CDR3 runs to 15 residues. The V end lost 4 bases, the J end lost 1 base, and 12 bases lay between the germline ends. The full variable domain, with the rest looked up from reference TRBV11-2 and TRBJ2-3, is EAGVAQSPRYKIIEKRQSVAFWCNPISGHATLYWYQQILGQGPKLLIQFQNNGVVDDSQLPKDRFSAERLKGVDSTLKIQPAKLEDSAVYLCASSSGVRGTDTQYFGPGTRLTVL.

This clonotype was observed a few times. CDR3 region: CASSPPGFLLTGELFF. In nucleotides, the CDR3 is TGCGCCAGCAGCCCACCCGGGTTTTTGTTGACCGGGGAGCTGTTTTTT. This chain uses TRBV5-1 with TRBJ2-2; D unclear. The CDR3 runs 16 residues. Germline values: CDR1 SGHRS, CDR2 YFSETQ. V lost 4 bases and J 5 bases, leaving 18 bases between the germline ends. The full variable domain, rest sourced from reference TRBV5-1 and TRBJ2-2, is KAGVTQTPRYLIKTRGQQVTLSCSPISGHRSVSWYQQTPGQGLQFLFEYFSETQRNKGNFPGRFSGRQFSNSRSEMNVSTLELGDSALYLCASSPPGFLLTGELFFGEGSRLTVL.

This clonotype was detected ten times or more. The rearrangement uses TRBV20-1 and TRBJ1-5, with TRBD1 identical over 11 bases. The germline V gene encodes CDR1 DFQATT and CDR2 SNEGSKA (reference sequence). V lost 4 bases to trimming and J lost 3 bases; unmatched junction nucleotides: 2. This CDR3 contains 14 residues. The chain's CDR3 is CSATGQGVNQPQHF. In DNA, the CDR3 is TGCAGTGCTACGGGACAGGGGGTCAATCAGCCCCAGCATTTT.

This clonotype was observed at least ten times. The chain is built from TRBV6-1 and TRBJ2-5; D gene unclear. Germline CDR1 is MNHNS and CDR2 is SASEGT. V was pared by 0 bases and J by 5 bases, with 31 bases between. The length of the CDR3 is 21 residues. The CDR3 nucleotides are TGTGCCAGCAGTGAAGCCCTGGTGCGACACGACCTTACTGGATTGAAGGAGACCCAGTACTTC. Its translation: CASSEALVRHDLTGLKETQYF.

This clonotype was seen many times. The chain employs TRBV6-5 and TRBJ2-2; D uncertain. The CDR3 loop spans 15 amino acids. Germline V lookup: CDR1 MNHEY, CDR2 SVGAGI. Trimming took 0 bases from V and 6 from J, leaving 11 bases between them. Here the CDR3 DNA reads TGTGCCAGCAGTTACTCGATCCCTCTGTCCGGGGAGCTGTTTTTT. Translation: CASSYSIPLSGELFF.

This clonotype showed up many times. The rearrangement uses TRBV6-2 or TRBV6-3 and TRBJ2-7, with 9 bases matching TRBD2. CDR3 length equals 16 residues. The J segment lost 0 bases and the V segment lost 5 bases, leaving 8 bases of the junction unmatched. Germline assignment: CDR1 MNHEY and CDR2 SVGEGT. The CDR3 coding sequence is TGTGCCAGCAGTGAATTTCGCGGGAGGGCCTCCTACGAGCAGTACTTC. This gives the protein CASSEFRGRASYEQYF.